This TCR beta chain appears in the sequencing data of a study of blood T cell repertoires in COVID-19. On the study more broadly: COVID-19 samples collected from the United States, Italy and Spain covered acute and convalescent phases. PBMCs, B-cell-depleted T cells, or T cells were the source of the cDNA or gDNA that made up the material.

In the authors' workflow: Nucleated cell counts were estimated from reference gene primer amplification. Measured with immunoSEQ multiplex PCR; TCRdb has only the in-frame clones, and not every one. V and J calls plus clone size are reproduced from that table; the DNA served to infer D and trimming. The repertoire holds nearly 350,000 clones, with about nine tenths as singletons. Patients in Seattle were enrolled during active infection, then followed longitudinally. The TCR comes from a woman aged 50 to 60 with COVID-19, enrolled during active disease. Input material: peripheral blood.

CDR3 DNA sequence: TGTGCCAGCAGCTTGGGGCGGCGCACAGATACGCAGTATTTT. Translated, it gives CASSLGRRTDTQYF. The chain employs TRBV5-8 and TRBJ2-3; D ambiguous. The germline V gene has CDR1 SGHTS and CDR2 YDEGEE. Trimming pared 0 bases from V and 1 base from J, leaving 6 bases between. The CDR3 sequence is 14 residues long.